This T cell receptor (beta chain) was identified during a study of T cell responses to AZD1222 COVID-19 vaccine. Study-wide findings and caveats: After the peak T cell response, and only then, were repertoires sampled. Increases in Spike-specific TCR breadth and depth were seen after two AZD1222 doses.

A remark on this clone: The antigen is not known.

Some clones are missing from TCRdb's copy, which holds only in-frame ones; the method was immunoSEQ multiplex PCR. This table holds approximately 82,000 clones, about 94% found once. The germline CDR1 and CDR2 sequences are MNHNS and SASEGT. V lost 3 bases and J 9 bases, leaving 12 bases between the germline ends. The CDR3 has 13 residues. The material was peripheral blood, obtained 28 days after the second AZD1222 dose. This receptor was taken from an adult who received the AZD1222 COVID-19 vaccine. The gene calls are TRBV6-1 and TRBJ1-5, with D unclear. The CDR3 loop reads CASSDRRTGPQHF. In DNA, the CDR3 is TGTGCCAGCAGTGATCGCCGAACTGGGCCCCAGCATTTT.